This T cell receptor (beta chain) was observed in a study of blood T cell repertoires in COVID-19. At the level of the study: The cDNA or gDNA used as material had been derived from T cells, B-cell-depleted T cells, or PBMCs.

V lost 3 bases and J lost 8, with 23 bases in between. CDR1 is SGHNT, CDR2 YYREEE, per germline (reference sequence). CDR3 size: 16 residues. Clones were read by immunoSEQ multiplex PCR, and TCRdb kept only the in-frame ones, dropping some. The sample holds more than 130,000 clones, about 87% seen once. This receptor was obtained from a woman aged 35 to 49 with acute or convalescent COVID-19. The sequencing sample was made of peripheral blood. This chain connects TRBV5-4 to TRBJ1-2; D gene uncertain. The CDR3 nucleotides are TGTGCCAGCAGCTCCCTTGCGGGGAAGGTTCCTATGGGCTACACCTTC. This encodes CASSSLAGKVPMGYTF.